The source of this T cell receptor (beta chain) is a study of blood T cells in healthy people across ages. Looking at the study overall: Every two T cells gave about one barcoded beta molecule via template switching. Regarding the study as a whole: Diversity was estimated from one million T cells, and these estimates were considered underestimates. Conclusively comparing naive with antigen-experienced cells was impossible with unsorted PBMCs.

V was shortened by 3 bases and J by 7 bases, with 6 bases between the two germline ends. CDR1 is SQVTM and CDR2 is ANQGSEA in the germline V gene. This CDR3 contains 11 residues. Note on this clonotype: Its target is unknown.

A sample-barcoded 5' primer and a J-beta primer mix were used in a second PCR of roughly 6 to 11 cycles. Every cDNA was tagged by a template-switch adaptor with 12 random nucleotides. Each CDR3 protein is one row after TCRdb ran MiXCR on the 5' RACE reads. The sample lists about 640,000 distinct CDR3 sequences; about 54% were seen once. Sequenced: blood. The chain is built from TRBV29-1 and TRBJ1-4; tentatively, D is TRBD1 (5 bases). The receptor was derived from a man between 60 and 75 years old in good health. CDR3 protein: CSVEGGEKLFF. Written as DNA, the CDR3 is TGCAGCGTTGAGGGGGGTGAAAAACTGTTTTTT.